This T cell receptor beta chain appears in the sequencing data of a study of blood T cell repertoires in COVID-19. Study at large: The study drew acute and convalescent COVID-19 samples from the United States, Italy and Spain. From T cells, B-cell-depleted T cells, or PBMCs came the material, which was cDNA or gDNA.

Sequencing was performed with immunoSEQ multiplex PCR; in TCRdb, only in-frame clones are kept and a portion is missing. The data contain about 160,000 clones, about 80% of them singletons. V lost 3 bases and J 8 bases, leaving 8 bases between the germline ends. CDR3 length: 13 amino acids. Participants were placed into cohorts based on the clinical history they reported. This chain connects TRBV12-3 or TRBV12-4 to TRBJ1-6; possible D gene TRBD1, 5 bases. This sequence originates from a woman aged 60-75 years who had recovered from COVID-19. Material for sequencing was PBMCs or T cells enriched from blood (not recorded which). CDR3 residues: CASSFGGDSPLHF. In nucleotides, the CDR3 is TGTGCCAGCAGTTTCGGGGGGGATTCACCCCTCCACTTT.